Listed below are T cell receptor beta chains from one sample, sequenced in a study of glioma-infiltrating T cells. TCRdb used MiXCR to reprocess the multiplex PCR reads, holding one entry per CDR3 protein. The repertoire includes around 100,000 distinct CDR3 sequences, about 30% of them detected once, and roughly 46% sits in the top ten. Sequencing used glioma tissue, nonneoplastic brain tissue, or PBMCs (not recorded which). The receptors were gathered from a human donor with low-grade glioma or glioblastoma, undergoing nonglioma brain surgery, or in good health (not recorded which). Each CDR3 is given without its conserved first and last residue.

V	CDR3
TRBV14	ASSQDWTGEQF
TRBV7-2	ASRAGGANGNQPQH
TRBV5-1	ASSLAHSYNEQS
TRBV5-1	ASSSTNSGNTIY
TRBV20-1	SAWTGQGTYTEAF
TRBV29-1	SVVAGEGTEAF
TRBV20-1	SARDVGAVNQPQH
TRBV14	ASSQGGGYTQY
TRBV28	ASKGHANTGELF
TRBV6-1	ASSLEIGELF
TRBV30	ALTVASYEQY
TRBV15	ATSRGDRDNTGELF
TRBV5-4	ASSLGTESNQPQH
TRBV20-1	SAGLDPYTPNEQF
TRBV7-5	ISVPEALQGADTEAF
TRBV9	ASSSNPGGAWDEQF
TRBV3-1	ASSQRGSYNEQF
TRBV7-6	ASSLGLAGAQETQY
TRBV12-3/TRBV12-4	ASSSDVLINIQY
TRBV18	ASSFPGQPQH
TRBV3-1	ASTLFRSGCGQPQH
TRBV6-1	ASSNSHEQY
TRBV20-1	SAQPGGEAF
TRBV6-2/TRBV6-3	ASSYPSDTQY
TRBV6-1	ASSYERAYNEQF
TRBV12-3/TRBV12-4	ASSFGGLNEQF
TRBV18	ASSRNAGGNEKLF
TRBV19	ASRRQGLNIQY
TRBV5-1	ASSLGSLRETQY
TRBV28	ASSPWTSGEKETQY
TRBV14	ASSQEKVANEKLF
TRBV28	ASTRGTNDDTQY
TRBV19	ASSKRASGVTDTQY
TRBV2	ASSEWVYGYT
TRBV7-2	ASSLNRAGGYT
TRBV6-1	ASSSGTGSRSYT
TRBV19	ASSIAGYNQPQH
TRBV4-3	ASSQADRANEQF
TRBV2	ASSERQGRYNEQF
TRBV7-3	ASSPTITGLYGYT
TRBV6-1	ASSEVPGYQETQY
TRBV7-9	ASSGYGLAGTYNEQF
TRBV2	ASIPGQQYNEQF
TRBV6-1	AIRGPGVGTEAF
TRBV6-5	ASSPVSNTESF
TRBV4-1	ASSQGGQPLLETQY
TRBV20-1	SARGSENTEAF
TRBV19	ASKARGTYNEQF
TRBV11-2	ASSPRADDSNQPQH
TRBV6-1	ASRRQDRGDEQF
TRBV2	ASKGQGASSGYT